This T cell receptor beta chain was documented in a study of blood T cell repertoires in COVID-19. Study background: Sources were T cells, B-cell-depleted T cells, or PBMCs; the material itself was cDNA or gDNA.

Ages ranged from roughly 18 to 100 years, with residence in some 25 US areas. Grouping used clinical history reported by participants in a survey and questionnaire. Recovered status applied to Cohort 3 donors who had two consecutive negative PCRs. It also applied to those with clearance or with symptom resolution. TCRdb's copy holds only in-frame clones and misses some; the assay was immunoSEQ multiplex PCR. The data show roughly 300,000 clones, with approximately 84% seen just once and under 11% held by the top ten. Trimming shortened V by 4 bases and J by 7 bases, and 14 bases separated the two germline ends. CDR3 length: 14 residues. CDR1 is SGHRS and CDR2 is YFSETQ in the germline V gene.

The TCR was taken from a woman between 18 and 29 years old who had recovered from COVID-19. Sample: PBMCs or T cells enriched from blood (not recorded which). The V gene is TRBV5-1, the J gene TRBJ1-4, with D possibly TRBD1 on 5 matching bases. CDR3 in amino acids: CASSRGEDGEKLFF. The CDR3, as DNA: TGCGCCAGCAGCAGAGGGGAGGATGGTGAAAAACTGTTTTTT. The whole variable domain, filled in from reference TRBV5-1 and TRBJ1-4, reads KAGVTQTPRYLIKTRGQQVTLSCSPISGHRSVSWYQQTPGQGLQFLFEYFSETQRNKGNFPGRFSGRQFSNSRSEMNVSTLELGDSALYLCASSRGEDGEKLFFGSGTQLSVL.